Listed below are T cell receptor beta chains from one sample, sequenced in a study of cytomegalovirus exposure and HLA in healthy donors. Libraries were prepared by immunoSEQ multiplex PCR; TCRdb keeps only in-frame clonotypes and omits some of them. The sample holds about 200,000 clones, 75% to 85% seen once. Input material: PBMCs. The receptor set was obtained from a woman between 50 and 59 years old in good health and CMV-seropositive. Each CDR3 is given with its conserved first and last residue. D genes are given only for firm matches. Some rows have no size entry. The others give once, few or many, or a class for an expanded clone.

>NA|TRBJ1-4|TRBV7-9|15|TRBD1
TGTTCCAGCAGCTTAACATCCGGGACAGATGAAAAACTGTTTTTT
CSSSLTSGTDEKLFF
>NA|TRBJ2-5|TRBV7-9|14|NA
TGTGCCAGCAGCCCGCGGGACCGCCAAGAGACCCAGTACTTC
CASSPRDRQETQYF
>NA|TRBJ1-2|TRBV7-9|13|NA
TGTGCCAGCAGCTTAGGGACAGCGCCTGGCTACACCTTC
CASSLGTAPGYTF
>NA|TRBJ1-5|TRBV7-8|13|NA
TGTGCCAGCAGCTGGGCCAGTAATCAGCCCCAGCATTTT
CASSWASNQPQHF
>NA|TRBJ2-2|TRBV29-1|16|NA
TGCAGCGTTGTCACCCGTAAGGGGAAGAACACCGGGGAGCTGTTTTTT
CSVVTRKGKNTGELFF
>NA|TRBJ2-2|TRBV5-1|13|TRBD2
TGCGCCAGTTCCTCTAGCGGGACCGGGGAGCTGTTTTTT
CASSSSGTGELFF
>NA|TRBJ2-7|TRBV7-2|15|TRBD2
TGTGCCAGCAGCCCCGGGCGGGGGGCCACCTACGAGCAGTACTTC
CASSPGRGATYEQYF
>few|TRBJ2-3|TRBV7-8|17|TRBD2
TGTGCCAGCAGCCGTAATCTAGCGGGAGGTAGGGCAGATACGCAGTATTTT
CASSRNLAGGRADTQYF
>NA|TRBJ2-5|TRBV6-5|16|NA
TGTGCCAGCAGTTCGTATGCGGACACACGCCAAGAGACCCAGTACTTC
CASSSYADTRQETQYF
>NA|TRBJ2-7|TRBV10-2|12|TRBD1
TGCGCCAGCTCGACAGGGGTTCACGAGCAGTACTTC
CASSTGVHEQYF
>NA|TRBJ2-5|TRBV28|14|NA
TGTGCCAGCAGCCACTTCAGGCGGGAAGAGACCCAGTACTTC
CASSHFRREETQYF
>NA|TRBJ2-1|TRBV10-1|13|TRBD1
TGCGCCACACAGGACAGGGGGCTCGGTGAGCAGTTCTTC
CATQDRGLGEQFF
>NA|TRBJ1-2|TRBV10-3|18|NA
TGTGCCATCAGTGAGTCGAGAGGGTCACTCTCGCGGGGCTATGGCTACACCTTC
CAISESRGSLSRGYGYTF
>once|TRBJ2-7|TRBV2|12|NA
TGTGCCAGCAGTGCCACGTACTACGAGCAGTACTTC
CASSATYYEQYF
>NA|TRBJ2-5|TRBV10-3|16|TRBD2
TGTGCCATCAGGGCGACTAGCGGGGGACTCGGAGAGACCCAGTACTTC
CAIRATSGGLGETQYF
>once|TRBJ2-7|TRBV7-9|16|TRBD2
TGTGCCAGCAGCTTAGGCGGGCTAGCGGGGGCCTACGAGCAGTACTTC
CASSLGGLAGAYEQYF
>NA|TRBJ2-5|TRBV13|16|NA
TGTGCCAGCAGCCTTTCAGGGGCCGCCTTGGGAGAGACCCAGTACTTC
CASSLSGAALGETQYF
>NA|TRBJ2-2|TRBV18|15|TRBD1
TGTGCCAGCTCATCCCCAGGGACAGACACCGGGGAGCTGTTTTTT
CASSSPGTDTGELFF
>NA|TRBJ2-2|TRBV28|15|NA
TGTGCCAGCAGCTCTCAGCGGGTCTGGACCGGGGAGCTGTTTTTT
CASSSQRVWTGELFF
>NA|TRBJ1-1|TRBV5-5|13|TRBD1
TGTGCCAGCAGACCGACAGGGCTTACTGAAGCTTTCTTT
CASRPTGLTEAFF
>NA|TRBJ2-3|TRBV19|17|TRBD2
TGTGCCAGTAGTATTACCCCACTAGCGGGAGGGTCAGATACGCAGTATTTT
CASSITPLAGGSDTQYF
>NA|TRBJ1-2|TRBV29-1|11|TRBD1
TGCAGCGTTGGGACAGGGAGCGGCTACACCTTC
CSVGTGSGYTF
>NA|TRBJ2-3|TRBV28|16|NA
TGTGCCAGCAGTTCCCCCTCTAGCTTGGACACAGATACGCAGTATTTT
CASSSPSSLDTDTQYF
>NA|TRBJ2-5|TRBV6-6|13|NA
TGTGCCAACAGTTCGACTTACCAAGAGACCCAGTACTTC
CANSSTYQETQYF
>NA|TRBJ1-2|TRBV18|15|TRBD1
TGTGCCAGCTCACAATCCGGGACAGAAGCTTATGGCTACACCTTC
CASSQSGTEAYGYTF
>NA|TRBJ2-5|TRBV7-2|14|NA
TGTGCCAGCAGCCGGGGACACTCACAAGAGACCCAGTACTTC
CASSRGHSQETQYF
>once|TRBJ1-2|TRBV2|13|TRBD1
TGTGCCAGCAGGGGACAGGGGAACTATGGCTACACCTTC
CASRGQGNYGYTF
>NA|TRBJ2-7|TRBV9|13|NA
TGTGCCAGCAGCGAGTCCGGGAGCGACGAGCAGTACTTC
CASSESGSDEQYF
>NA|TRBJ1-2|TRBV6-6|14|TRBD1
TGTGCCAGCAGACCGACAGGGGGCGACTATGGCTACACCTTC
CASRPTGGDYGYTF
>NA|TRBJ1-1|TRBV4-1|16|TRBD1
TGCGCCAGCAGCCAAGATGAGGGACAGACGAACACTGAAGCTTTCTTT
CASSQDEGQTNTEAFF
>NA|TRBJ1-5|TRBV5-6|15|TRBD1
TGTGCCAGCAGCACCGGACAGGGGATCAATCAGCCCCAGCATTTT
CASSTGQGINQPQHF
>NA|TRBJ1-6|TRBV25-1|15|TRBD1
TGTGCCAGCAGTCCTCTGGTGGACAGGGACTCACCCCTCCACTTT
CASSPLVDRDSPLHF
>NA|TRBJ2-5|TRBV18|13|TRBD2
TGTGCCAGCTCCCGGGGGGTAGAAGAGACCCAGTACTTC
CASSRGVEETQYF
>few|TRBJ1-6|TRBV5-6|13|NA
TGTGCCAGCAGCTTGGGGCTCGATTCACCCCTCCACTTT
CASSLGLDSPLHF
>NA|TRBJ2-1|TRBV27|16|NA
TGTGCCAGCAGTTTATCCCCAGGGCTTGGGTACAATGAGCAGTTCTTC
CASSLSPGLGYNEQFF
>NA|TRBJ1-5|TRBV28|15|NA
TGTGCCAGCACCCCCCCGGGGAGAGGTGATCAGCCCCAGCATTTT
CASTPPGRGDQPQHF
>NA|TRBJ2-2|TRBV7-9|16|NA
TGTGCCAGCAGCTTATTGGAGACCTTCAACACCGGGGAGCTGTTTTTT
CASSLLETFNTGELFF
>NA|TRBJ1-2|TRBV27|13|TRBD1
TGTGCCAGCAGTTTCTACAGGGGGCATGGCTACACCTTC
CASSFYRGHGYTF
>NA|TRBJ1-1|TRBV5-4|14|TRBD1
TGTGCCAGCAGCGGCGGGACAGCGGACACTGAAGCTTTCTTT
CASSGGTADTEAFF
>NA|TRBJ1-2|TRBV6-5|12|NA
TGTGCCAGCAGGCGGACTGAGGGCGGCTACACCTTC
CASRRTEGGYTF
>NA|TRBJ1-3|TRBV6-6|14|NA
TGTGCCAGCAGTTACTTTTCAGGGGAAGGGGCCATATATTTT
CASSYFSGEGAIYF
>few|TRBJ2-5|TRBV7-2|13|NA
TGTGCCAGCAGCTCTGGACAGCAAGAGACCCAGTACTTC
CASSSGQQETQYF
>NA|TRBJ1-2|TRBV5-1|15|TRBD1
TGCGCCAGCAGCGAATCGGGACAGGGACTCGTGGGCTACACCTTC
CASSESGQGLVGYTF
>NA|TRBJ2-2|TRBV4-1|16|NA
TGCGCCAGCAGCCAAGGGGTCGGACAGAACACCGGGGAGCTGTTTTTT
CASSQGVGQNTGELFF
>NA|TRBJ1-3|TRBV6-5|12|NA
TGTGCCAGCAGCTCGGACAGAAACACCATATATTTT
CASSSDRNTIYF
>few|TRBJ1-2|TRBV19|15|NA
TGTGCCAGTTACCCCTCCGGGAGGGGTAACTATGGCTACACCTTC
CASYPSGRGNYGYTF
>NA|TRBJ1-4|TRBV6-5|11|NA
TGTGCCAGCAGTAGGGGCGAAAAACTGTTTTTT
CASSRGEKLFF
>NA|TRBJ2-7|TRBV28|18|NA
TGTGCCAGCAGTTTCGGAAGGCAATTAGGTCGCAGGGATGGCGAGCAGTACTTC
CASSFGRQLGRRDGEQYF
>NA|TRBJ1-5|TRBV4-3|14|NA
TGCGCCAGCAGCCCCAAGGGGGGGAATCAGCCCCAGCATTTT
CASSPKGGNQPQHF
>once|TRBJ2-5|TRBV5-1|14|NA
TGCGCCAGCAGCTCAGATGGGAGCGGGGAGACCCAGTACTTC
CASSSDGSGETQYF
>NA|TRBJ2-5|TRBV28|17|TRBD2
TGTGCCAGCAGTCTAAGATGGACTAGCGGGAGACAAGAGACCCAGTACTTC
CASSLRWTSGRQETQYF
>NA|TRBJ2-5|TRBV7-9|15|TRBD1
TGTGCCAGCAGCTTTTGGTCAGGGGGTGAAGAGACCCAGTACTTC
CASSFWSGGEETQYF
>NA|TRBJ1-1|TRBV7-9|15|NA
TGTTCCAGCAGCCCATCTGGACAGTCCAACACTGAAGCTTTCTTT
CSSSPSGQSNTEAFF
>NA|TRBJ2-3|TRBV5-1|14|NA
TGCGCCAGCAGCGCGGGTTATTACACAGATACGCAGTATTTT
CASSAGYYTDTQYF
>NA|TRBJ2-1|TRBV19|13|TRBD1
TGTGCCAGTAGTATGGGACAGTACAATGAGCAGTTCTTC
CASSMGQYNEQFF
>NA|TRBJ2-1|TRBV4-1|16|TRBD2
TGCGCCAGCAGCCACTCCCTAGCGGGGGTTTACAATGAGCAGTTCTTC
CASSHSLAGVYNEQFF
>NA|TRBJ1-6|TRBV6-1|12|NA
TGTGCCAGCAGTGTGGCAGAGGCACCCCTCCACTTT
CASSVAEAPLHF
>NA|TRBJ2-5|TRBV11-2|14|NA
TGTGCCAGCAGCTTAAGAGGCGGTCGAGAGACCCAGTACTTC
CASSLRGGRETQYF
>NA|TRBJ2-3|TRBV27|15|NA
TGTGCCAGCAGACTCCGGGACACCTTTACAGATACGCAGTATTTT
CASRLRDTFTDTQYF
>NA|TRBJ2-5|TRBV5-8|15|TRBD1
TGTGCCAGCAGCTTGGACAGGGGCTTCTTAGAGACCCAGTACTTC
CASSLDRGFLETQYF